This TCR beta chain was captured by sequencing in a study of cytomegalovirus exposure and HLA in healthy donors. Study conclusions and caveats: In vitro confirmation showed a few CMV-associated chains to be CMV antigen specific. Earlier findings revealed that most TCR beta V segments proved productive either about 87% or about 30% of the time. Highly shared sequence variants in one cluster were likely a sequencing artifact.

The PCR contained 60 Vbeta and 13 Jbeta primers. Profiling relied on immunoSEQ multiplex PCR, and the TCRdb table lists in-frame clones only, not all of them. Of 160,000 or so clones in the sample, roughly 79% were seen once. The ends were cut back, 7 bases at V and 0 bases at J, with 8 bases in the middle. Germline values: CDR1 MGHDK, CDR2 SYGVNS. The length of the CDR3 is 13 residues. As to this clone: Its antigen is still unknown.

The donors were healthy bone marrow donors. This sequence joins TRBV25-1 and TRBJ2-3; D unclear. The sequence derives from a woman aged 40 to 50 in good health and CMV-seronegative. The sequenced sample consisted of PBMCs. This CDR3 is CASTQTSTDTQYF. The CDR3 DNA reads as TGTGCCAGCACCCAGACTAGCACAGATACGCAGTATTTT.